This T cell receptor (beta chain) came from a study of T cell repertoires in cytomegalovirus infection. Overall study context: Signatures in public TCR beta sequences pointed to both CMV infection and matching HLA type. The study's findings and limits: HLA-C-restricted CMV clonotypes gave the most frequent clonotype in two of eight donors. Frequencies of public TCR beta families were cumulated, and this identified carriers of CMV plus the relevant HLA.

With 2 bases clipped from V and 1 base from J, the junction kept 4 bases outside the gene matches. The CDR3 has 15 residues. CDR1 DFQATT and CDR2 SNEGSKA come from the germline V gene (reference sequence). MiXCR was run by TCRdb on the reads, yielding one entry per CDR3 protein. The table includes about 500,000 distinct CDR3 sequences, 33% detected once. With respect to this clonotype: Its matching antigen is unknown.

The rearrangement uses TRBV20-1 and TRBJ2-3; 9 positions agree with TRBD1. This receptor was obtained from a human donor in good health (CMV status not recorded). Some clones in this sample may be carry-over from other donors' samples. The sample here was cultured PBMCs, taken from culture after CMV antigen stimulation. CDR3 DNA: TGCAGTGCTAGATACGGACAGGGGCGCACAGATACGCAGTATTTT. This gives the protein CSARYGQGRTDTQYF.